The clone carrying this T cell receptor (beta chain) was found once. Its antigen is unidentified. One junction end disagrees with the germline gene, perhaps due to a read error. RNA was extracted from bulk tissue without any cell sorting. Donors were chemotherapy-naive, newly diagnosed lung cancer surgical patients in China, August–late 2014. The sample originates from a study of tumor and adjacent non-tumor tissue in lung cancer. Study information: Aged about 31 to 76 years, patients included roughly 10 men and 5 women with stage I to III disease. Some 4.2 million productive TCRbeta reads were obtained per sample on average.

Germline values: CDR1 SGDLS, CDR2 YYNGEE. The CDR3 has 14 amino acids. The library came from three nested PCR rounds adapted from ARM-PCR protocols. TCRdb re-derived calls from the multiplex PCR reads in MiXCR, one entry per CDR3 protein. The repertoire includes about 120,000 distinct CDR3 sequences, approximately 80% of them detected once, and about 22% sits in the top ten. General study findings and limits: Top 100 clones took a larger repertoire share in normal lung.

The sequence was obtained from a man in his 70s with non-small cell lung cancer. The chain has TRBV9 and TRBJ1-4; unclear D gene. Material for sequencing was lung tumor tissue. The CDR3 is CASSVGATNVKLFF. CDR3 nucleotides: TGTGCCAGCAGCGTAGGGGCAACTAATGTAAAACTGTTTTTT. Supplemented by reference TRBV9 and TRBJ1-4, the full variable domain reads DSGVTQTPKHLITATGQRVTLRCSPRSGDLSVYWYQQSLDQGLQFLIQYYNGEERAKGNILERFSAQQFPDLHSELNLSSLELGDSALYFCASSVGATNVKLFFGSGTQLSVL.